The table lists the clone carrying this T cell receptor (beta chain) with a few counts. Its antigen is still unknown. This specimen comes from a study of CD8 T cells in ankylosing spondylitis. Study-wide findings and caveats: Those disease-linked clones were CD8+; they were also relatively rare in peripheral blood. Eight highly homologous variants formed a TCR beta motif that appeared characteristic of ankylosing spondylitis blood.

CDR1 and CDR2 from the germline V gene are SGHRS and YFSETQ. V shed 0 bases and J shed 4 bases, with 7 bases lying between them. This CDR3 region has 14 residues. Each CDR3 protein gets one entry after TCRdb re-called the 5' RACE reads with MiXCR. The sample holds around 890,000 distinct CDR3 sequences, 12% seen once. The sequence came from a male donor with ankylosing spondylitis. Input material: blood, either unsorted or a sorted T cell fraction (not recorded which). The chain couples TRBV5-1 to TRBJ2-2; D call uncertain. CDR3 in amino acids: CASSLGPSTGELFF. Here the CDR3 DNA reads TGCGCCAGCAGCTTGGGACCGTCCACCGGGGAGCTGTTTTTT. Full variable domain (missing parts from reference TRBV5-1 and TRBJ2-2): KAGVTQTPRYLIKTRGQQVTLSCSPISGHRSVSWYQQTPGQGLQFLFEYFSETQRNKGNFPGRFSGRQFSNSRSEMNVSTLELGDSALYLCASSLGPSTGELFFGEGSRLTVL.